Below are 24 T cell receptor beta chains sequenced from a single sample in a study of cytomegalovirus exposure and HLA in healthy donors. Vbeta (60) and Jbeta (13) primers were used in the PCR. Sequenced by immunoSEQ multiplex PCR; TCRdb stores in-frame clones only, minus some. The sample includes some 90,000 clones, under 85% of them seen just once. The sequencing sample was made of PBMCs. These receptors were taken from a man aged 30 to 39 in good health and CMV-seronegative.

The chain links TRBV2 to TRBJ2-7; 8 positions agree with TRBD1. Germline CDR1 is SNHLY and CDR2 is FYNNEI. The CDR3 contains 14 residues. The ends lost 8 bases at V and 7 bases at J; junction bases unmatched: 13. The CDR3 spells CASRNGQGAREQYF. DNA for the CDR3: TGTGCCAGCCGTAATGGGCAGGGGGCAAGGGAGCAGTACTTC.

V usage is TRBV4-3 and J usage is TRBJ2-1; 10 positions match TRBD2. With 1 base clipped from V and 0 bases from J, the junction kept 0 bases outside the gene matches. Germline-derived CDR1 and CDR2 are LGHNA and YSLEER. The CDR3 extends over 16 amino acids. Written as DNA, the CDR3 is TGCGCCAGCAGCCAAGGACTAGCGGGCTCCTACAATGAGCAGTTCTTC. It yields the protein CASSQGLAGSYNEQFF.

This chain links TRBV19 with TRBJ2-3; tentatively, D is TRBD1 (6 bases). The length of the CDR3 is 14 residues. Trimming shortened V by 4 bases and J by 4 bases, and 12 bases separated the two germline ends. Germline V gene data show CDR1 as LNHDA and CDR2 as SQIVND (reference sequence). For the CDR3, the DNA is TGTGCCAGTAGTAGGGGGTCAGGGGCAGATACGCAGTATTTT. It translates to CASSRGSGADTQYF.

This clone came up a few times. The chain couples TRBV7-8 to TRBJ2-7; D is perhaps TRBD1 (5 bases). With 3 bases removed from V and 2 bases from J, the gap between germline ends came to 26 bases. Germline V gene data show CDR1 as SGHVS and CDR2 as FQNEAQ. CDR3 size: 19 residues. The CDR3 bases are TGTGCCAGCAGCTTTAGCAGGTATAGTCGAACTGACAGTACCTACGAGCAGTACTTC. Its translation: CASSFSRYSRTDSTYEQYF.

This chain links TRBV19 with TRBJ1-2; 8 bases agree with TRBD1. Germline trimming cut 9 bases from V and 13 bases from J; bases unmatched to any gene: 19. The germline V gene has CDR1 LNHDA and CDR2 SQIVND (reference sequence). CDR3 length: 14 amino acids. The CDR3 loop is CASLDGTGVMEPTF. CDR3 bases: TGTGCCAGCCTTGACGGGACAGGCGTTATGGAGCCCACCTTC.

J is TRBJ1-1 and V is TRBV30, with 7 bases identical to TRBD1. The trim removed 4 bases at V and 3 bases at J, leaving 5 bases unmatched. Germline V CDR1 and CDR2: GTSNPN, SVGIG (reference sequence). The CDR3 sequence is 13 residues long. The CDR3 is CAWTAQGYTEAFF. In DNA, the CDR3 is TGTGCCTGGACGGCACAGGGGTACACTGAAGCTTTCTTT. The whole variable domain, filled in from reference TRBV30 and TRBJ1-1, reads SQTIHQWPATLVQPVGSPLSLECTVEGTSNPNLYWYRQAAGRGLQLLFYSVGIGQISSEVPQNLSASRPQDRQFILSSKKLLLSDSGFYLCAWTAQGYTEAFFGQGTRLTVV.

In its sample, this clone was seen once. This chain connects TRBV2 to TRBJ1-2; D gene uncertain. This CDR3 spans 14 amino acids. V lost 6 bases, J lost 4 bases, and 15 bases lay in between. Per the germline V gene, CDR1 is SNHLY and CDR2 is FYNNEI. CDR3: CASRPAGLGYGYTF. The CDR3 coding sequence is TGTGCCAGCAGACCGGCGGGTCTTGGCTATGGCTACACCTTC. Full variable domain (remainder filled in from reference TRBV2 and TRBJ1-2): EPEVTQTPSHQVTQMGQEVILRCVPISNHLYFYWYRQILGQKVEFLVSFYNNEISEKSEIFDDQFSVERPDGSNFTLKIRSTKLEDSAMYFCASRPAGLGYGYTFGSGTRLTVV.

V usage is TRBV5-1 and J usage is TRBJ2-1; D possibly corresponds to TRBD1 (5 bases). V was trimmed by 4 bases and J by 2 bases, leaving 13 bases between them. In germline, CDR1 is SGHRS, CDR2 YFSETQ. The CDR3 loop spans 15 amino acids. The CDR3 region is CASSKGEGAYNEQFF. In nucleotides, the CDR3 is TGCGCCAGCAGCAAAGGGGAAGGGGCCTACAATGAGCAGTTCTTC.

The chain joins TRBV5-4 to TRBJ2-5; TRBD2 might be the D (5 bases). The V gene's germline CDR1 is SGHNT and CDR2 YYREEE (reference sequence). V dropped 4 bases and J dropped 3 bases, with 13 bases sitting between them. The CDR3 runs 14 residues. The CDR3 protein is CASSTPDGEETQYF. The CDR3 nucleotides are TGTGCCAGCAGCACCCCCGACGGGGAAGAGACCCAGTACTTC.

The rearrangement uses TRBV19 and TRBJ1-5; 11 bases agree with TRBD1. Germline V lookup: CDR1 LNHDA, CDR2 SQIVND (reference sequence). This CDR3 is built from 16 residues. J lost 7 bases, V lost 1 base, and 6 bases had no gene match. CDR3 sequence: CASSIGGGTGGQPQHF. The CDR3 region has the DNA TGTGCCAGTAGTATAGGTGGGGGGACAGGGGGACAGCCCCAGCATTTT. The full variable domain, completed using reference TRBV19 and TRBJ1-5, is DGGITQSPKYLFRKEGQNVTLSCEQNLNHDAMYWYRQDPGQGLRLIYYSQIVNDFQKGDIAEGYSVSREKKESFPLTVTSAQKNPTAFYLCASSIGGGTGGQPQHFGDGTRLSIL.

The CDR3 reads CASSFIAGQADTQYF. In DNA, the CDR3 is TGTGCCAGCAGCTTTATAGCGGGGCAGGCAGATACGCAGTATTTT. The rearrangement uses TRBV7-8 and TRBJ2-3; the match to TRBD2 covers 8 bases. J gave up 4 bases and V 3 bases, and 6 bases lay outside the gene matches. Germline-derived CDR1 and CDR2 are SGHVS and FQNEAQ. This CDR3 comprises 15 residues.

The chain has TRBV6-7 and TRBJ2-3; 8 bases agree with TRBD2. TRBV6-7 is an ORF; its function is uncertain. Trimming took 6 bases from V and 2 from J; bases not matched to a gene: 16. There are 18 residues in the CDR3. CDR3 sequence (DNA): TGTGCCAGCAGCCCAACCTTCTTAGCGGGGAGATTCACAGATACGCAGTATTTT. It translates to CASSPTFLAGRFTDTQYF.

CDR3: CASSHRGGFEQFF. In DNA form, the CDR3 reads TGTGCCAGCAGCCACCGGGGGGGTTTTGAGCAGTTCTTC. The V gene is TRBV25-1, the J gene TRBJ2-1, with TRBD2 identical over 8 bases. Germline assignment: CDR1 MGHDK and CDR2 SYGVNS. The trim removed 6 bases at V and 9 bases at J, leaving 7 bases unmatched. This CDR3 spans 13 amino acids.

The chain joins TRBV28 to TRBJ2-1; the D gene is possibly TRBD1 (6 bases). Looked up from germline, CDR1 is MDHEN and CDR2 is SYDVKM. The CDR3 is made up of 11 amino acids. V lost 10 bases, J lost 9 bases, and 13 bases lay in between. The CDR3 here is CATFTGSEQFF. The CDR3 DNA reads as TGTGCCACCTTCACAGGGAGTGAGCAGTTCTTC.

DNA of the CDR3: TGTGCCAGCAGCTTCCGACAGGGGGCGTTTTCTGGGGCCAACGTCCTGACTTTC. This encodes CASSFRQGAFSGANVLTF. V is TRBV5-4 and J is TRBJ2-6, with 10 bases that match TRBD1. CDR1 is SGHNT, CDR2 YYREEE, per germline (reference sequence). This CDR3 region has 18 residues. Germline trimming cut 2 bases from V and 1 base from J; bases unmatched to any gene: 6.

The chain joins TRBV5-3 to TRBJ2-3; D not resolved. TRBV5-3 is treated as an ORF (open reading frame) with a function not yet certain. The CDR3 runs to 12 residues. V was cut by 0 bases and J by 4 bases, with 3 bases left in between. The CDR3 nucleotides read TGTGCCAGAAGCTTGGTATCAGATACGCAGTATTTT. It is translated as CARSLVSDTQYF.

The chain carries TRBV5-6 and TRBJ2-6; TRBD1 might be the D (6 bases). Germline-derived CDR1 and CDR2 are SGHDT and YYEEEE. CDR3 length: 15 amino acids. With 5 bases removed from V and 2 bases from J, the gap between germline ends came to 11 bases. CDR3 DNA: TGTGCCAGCAGAGGTACAGGGACTGGGGCCAACGTCCTGACTTTC. This translates into CASRGTGTGANVLTF.

Here the CDR3 reads CASSTLDTPYGAFF. CDR3 nucleotide sequence: TGTGCCAGCAGTACCCTTGACACCCCCTACGGAGCTTTCTTT. The rearrangement joins TRBV28 to TRBJ1-1, with D unresolved. Trimming took 5 bases from V and 10 from J, leaving 20 bases between them. This CDR3 region has 14 residues. Germline V gene lookup returns CDR1 MDHEN and CDR2 SYDVKM.

The chain carries TRBV28 and TRBJ1-1; a possible D gene is TRBD1 (6 bases). V shed 7 bases and J shed 1 base, with 22 bases lying between them. Germline assignment: CDR1 MDHEN and CDR2 SYDVKM. CDR3 length equals 17 residues. This CDR3 reads CASTSLPPQGWNTEAFF. CDR3 bases: TGTGCCAGCACCTCACTCCCCCCCCAGGGGTGGAACACTGAAGCTTTCTTT. The full variable domain, rest sourced from reference TRBV28 and TRBJ1-1, is DVKVTQSSRYLVKRTGEKVFLECVQDMDHENMFWYRQDPGLGLRLIYFSYDVKMKEKGDIPEGYSVSREKKERFSLILESASTNQTSMYLCASTSLPPQGWNTEAFFGQGTRLTVV.

The chain recombines TRBV27 with TRBJ1-2; D is possibly TRBD1 (6 bases). Germline V gene lookup returns CDR1 MNHEY and CDR2 SMNVEV (reference sequence). Trimming stripped 6 bases from V and 7 bases from J, with 12 bases between. The CDR3 runs to 12 residues. The CDR3 loop is CASSISGVGYTF. The CDR3 nucleotides read TGTGCCAGCAGCATATCAGGGGTTGGCTACACCTTC.

This clone has more than one count but fewer than ten. V gene TRBV7-2 combines with J gene TRBJ2-7; 7 bases agree with TRBD1. The length of the CDR3 is 15 residues. The V and J ends lost 2 bases and 3 bases, in that order; junction bases with no gene match: 7. CDR1 is SGHTA, CDR2 FQGNSA, per germline. The CDR3 DNA is TGTGCCAGCAGCTTATACCGGGACAGCTTCTACGAGCAGTACTTC. Its protein product is CASSLYRDSFYEQYF.

The chain has TRBV7-2 and TRBJ2-5, with a weak D call TRBD2 (6 bases). Germline-derived CDR1 and CDR2 are SGHTA and FQGNSA. Trimming removed 5 bases from V and 5 bases from J, with 21 bases in between. The CDR3 has 16 amino acids. This CDR3 reads CASSRGNPTSRETQYF. The DNA for the CDR3 is TGTGCCAGCAGCCGCGGGAACCCGACTAGTCGGGAGACCCAGTACTTC.

As to this clone: The same CDR3 is also encoded by other DNA sequences in this sample. The V call is TRBV5-1, the J call TRBJ1-1, with a weak D call TRBD1 (6 bases). V was shortened by 4 bases and J by 1 base, with 11 bases between the two germline ends. Germline values: CDR1 SGHRS, CDR2 YFSETQ. The length of the CDR3 is 14 residues. The CDR3 DNA follows: TGCGCCAGCAGCACGGGACAACAGAACACTGAAGCTTTCTTT. Its translation is CASSTGQQNTEAFF.

The chain recombines TRBV2 with TRBJ1-4, with D maybe TRBD1 (5 bases). Trimming left V 6 bases short and J 6 bases short, with 14 bases between. Germline loops: CDR1 SNHLY, CDR2 FYNNEI. The CDR3 covers 14 residues. In DNA, the CDR3 is TGTGCCAGCAGGCAGGGAAGCAGTCATGAAAAACTGTTTTTT. Translating gives CASRQGSSHEKLFF.